The 22 T cell receptor beta chains presented below share a single source sample, sequenced in a study of T cells in Graves' hyperthyroidism and ophthalmopathy. The investigators amplified TCR beta CDR3 regions from RNA transcripts. In the first-round RT-PCR of the TCR CDR3, the HTBI primer set was used. From the multiplex PCR reads, TCRdb called clonotypes with MiXCR, one entry per CDR3 protein. Seen here are more than 650,000 distinct CDR3 sequences, roughly 15% observed once, and the top ten hold 9.5% to 13%. Sequenced sample: blood. The receptors come from a woman younger than 30 with Graves' hyperthyroidism.

This clonotype was counted many times. The chain uses TRBV6-1 and TRBJ1-5, with D maybe TRBD1 (6 bases). Trimming shortened V by 1 base and J by 3 bases, and 10 bases separated the two germline ends. Germline V gene data show CDR1 as MNHNS and CDR2 as SASEGT. This CDR3 has 15 amino acids. This CDR3 is CASSEGGQYNQPQHF. CDR3 DNA sequence: TGTGCCAGCAGTGAAGGAGGACAGTACAATCAGCCCCAGCATTTT.

The gene calls are TRBV5-6 and TRBJ1-4; D is ambiguous. Germline loops: CDR1 SGHDT, CDR2 YYEEEE. Trimming pared 0 bases from V and 8 bases from J, leaving 11 bases between. The CDR3 contains 14 residues. CDR3 sequence reads: CASSLVDDREKLFF. In DNA, the CDR3 is TGTGCCAGCAGCTTGGTGGACGATCGGGAAAAACTGTTTTTT.

This clonotype was observed at least ten times. The gene calls are TRBV3-1 and TRBJ2-3; tentative D call: TRBD1 (5 bases). The V and J ends lost 7 bases and 2 bases respectively, with 13 bases between them. This CDR3 comprises 14 residues. CDR1 is LGHDT and CDR2 is YNNKEL in the germline V gene (reference sequence). The CDR3 sequence: CASTPPGITDTQYF. The DNA for the CDR3 is TGTGCCAGCACCCCACCAGGGATCACAGATACGCAGTATTTT.

This clonotype came up many times. The genes are TRBV4-2 and TRBJ1-1; D call uncertain. V gave up 0 bases and J gave up 0 bases, with 8 bases separating them. CDR1 and CDR2 (germline): LGHNA, YNFKEQ. There are 15 residues in the CDR3. CDR3 region: CASSQDRRMNTEAFF. Written as DNA, the CDR3 is TGTGCCAGCAGCCAAGATAGGCGTATGAACACTGAAGCTTTCTTT.

This clonotype was found many times. J is TRBJ2-5 and V is TRBV7-2; 10 positions match TRBD2. The CDR3 spans 14 residues. The junction had 5 bases not matched to a gene; V was cut back by 5 bases and J by 5 bases. From germline, CDR1 is SGHTA and CDR2 FQGNSA. The CDR3 is CASSVSGRGETQYF. The CDR3 DNA is TGTGCCAGCAGCGTGAGCGGGAGGGGGGAGACCCAGTACTTC.

This clonotype was recorded a few times. CDR3 residues: CASSYSNVMANVLTF. CDR3 bases: TGTGCCAGCAGTTACTCCAACGTGATGGCCAACGTCCTGACTTTC. The rearrangement links TRBV6-2 or TRBV6-3 to TRBJ2-6; no clear D. V lost 0 bases and J 6 bases, leaving 9 bases between the germline ends. Germline CDR1 MNHEY, CDR2 SVGEGT. The CDR3 covers 15 residues.

As concerns this clonotype: Given a much more abundant clone one base away, this may be a read error. J is TRBJ2-3 and V is TRBV7-2; D perhaps matches TRBD1 (6 bases). Germline V gene data show CDR1 as SGHTA and CDR2 as FQGNSA. With 5 bases removed from V and 6 bases from J, the gap between germline ends came to 12 bases. The CDR3 covers 13 residues. This CDR3 is CASSRLGADTQYF. The CDR3 coding sequence is TGTGCCAGCAGCAGACTGGGGGCCGATACGCAGTATTTT. The full variable domain, its missing parts supplied by reference TRBV7-2 and TRBJ2-3, is GAGVSQSPSNKVTEKGKDVELRCDPISGHTALYWYRQSLGQGLEFLIYFQGNSAPDKSGLPSDRFSAERTGGSVSTLTIQRTQQEDSAVYLCASSRLGADTQYFGPGTRLTVL.

The V gene is TRBV29-1, the J gene TRBJ2-5; 8 positions match TRBD2. CDR1 and CDR2 (germline): SQVTM, ANQGSEA. J lost 5 bases, V lost 1 base, and 12 bases had no gene match. This CDR3 region has 16 residues. The CDR3 is CSVEAGLRGGWETQYF. In nucleotides, the CDR3 is TGCAGCGTTGAAGCGGGGCTCCGGGGGGGGTGGGAGACCCAGTACTTC.

This clonotype came up many times. The CDR3 region is CASSYPQWRGETGELFF. The CDR3, as DNA: TGTGCCAGCAGTTACCCACAATGGCGGGGGGAAACCGGGGAGCTGTTTTTT. The chain joins TRBV6-2 or TRBV6-3 to TRBJ2-2; 8 bases match TRBD2. J was trimmed by 5 bases and V by 2 bases; bases with no gene match: 10. The CDR3 runs to 17 residues. Germline CDR1 reads MNHEY; CDR2 reads SVGEGT.

This chain uses TRBV27 with TRBJ2-7; weak D call: TRBD2 (6 bases). Germline loops: CDR1 MNHEY, CDR2 SMNVEV (reference sequence). The CDR3 runs 15 residues. The V gene lost 4 bases and the J gene lost 3 bases, with 16 bases spanning the gap. The CDR3 DNA reads as TGTGCCAGCAGTTCCTTGGGGGGACTCGACTACGAGCAGTACTTC. It translates to CASSSLGGLDYEQYF.

This clonotype came up a few times. The chain has TRBV19 and TRBJ2-7; 7 positions match TRBD1. CDR1 LNHDA and CDR2 SQIVND come from the germline V gene (reference sequence). V lost 3 bases to trimming and J lost 0 bases; unmatched junction nucleotides: 20. The CDR3 is 20 residues long. CDR3 coding DNA: TGTGCCAGTAGTATTAGGTGGTGGGGACAGTCGGCTCCAAGCTCCTACGAGCAGTACTTC. This gives the protein CASSIRWWGQSAPSSYEQYF. The whole variable domain, filled in from reference TRBV19 and TRBJ2-7, reads DGGITQSPKYLFRKEGQNVTLSCEQNLNHDAMYWYRQDPGQGLRLIYYSQIVNDFQKGDIAEGYSVSREKKESFPLTVTSAQKNPTAFYLCASSIRWWGQSAPSSYEQYFGPGTRLTVT.

This clonotype occurred many times. The rearrangement uses TRBV6-2 or TRBV6-3 and TRBJ2-1; 8 bases map to TRBD2. The CDR3 length is 15 residues. V shed 6 bases, J shed 8 bases, and the junction held 12 bases outside the gene matches. The germline V gene encodes CDR1 MNHEY and CDR2 SVGEGT. CDR3 nucleotides: TGTGCCAGCAGCGCCGGGACTAGTTACGGCTATGAGCAGTTCTTC. Translated, it gives CASSAGTSYGYEQFF.

The sample holds many counts of this clonotype. This chain joins TRBV11-3 and TRBJ2-1, with D perhaps matching TRBD2 (6 bases). Germline V gene sequence: CDR1 SGHNT, CDR2 YENEEA. The CDR3 has 13 amino acids. V was clipped by 3 bases and J by 10 bases, with 13 bases between them. CDR3 amino acids: CASSLLSSAEQFF. As DNA, the CDR3 is TGTGCCAGCAGCTTGCTATCTAGCGCCGAGCAGTTCTTC.

This rearrangement joins TRBV6-1 to TRBJ1-5, with D possibly matching TRBD1 (5 bases). V was pared by 7 bases and J by 5 bases, with 18 bases between. CDR1 MNHNS and CDR2 SASEGT come from the germline V gene. The CDR3 runs to 15 residues. Here the CDR3 DNA reads TGTGCCAGCAAGGTTTTGGGAAGGGGTGATCAGCCCCAGCATTTT. Translated: CASKVLGRGDQPQHF.

For this clonotype: A clone one base away is much larger, so this may be a read error. The CDR3 is CASSLIETQYF. The CDR3 nucleotides are TGTGCCAGCAGCTTAATAGAGACCCAGTACTTC. The chain recombines TRBV7-9 with TRBJ2-5; unclear D gene. With 2 bases removed from V and 4 bases from J, the gap between germline ends came to 2 bases. This CDR3 region has 11 residues. Germline values: CDR1 SEHNR, CDR2 FQNEAQ (reference sequence).

In this sample, this clonotype turned up many times. The chain has TRBV7-9 and TRBJ1-1; D is unclear. V lost 6 bases to trimming and J lost 8 bases, with 10 bases between them. Germline V gives CDR1 SEHNR, CDR2 FQNEAQ (reference sequence). CDR3 length: 11 amino acids. The CDR3: CASSLKGEAFF. The CDR3 DNA reads as TGTGCCAGCAGTTTGAAAGGGGAAGCTTTCTTT.

This clonotype was found many times. This chain joins TRBV11-2 and TRBJ1-1; possibly TRBD1 for D (6 bases). The CDR3 loop spans 10 amino acids. Germline V CDR1 and CDR2: SGHAT, FQNNGV. V lost 3 bases and J 11 bases, leaving 7 bases between the germline ends. The CDR3 loop reads CASSFDRAFF. The CDR3 bases are TGTGCCAGCAGCTTTGACAGGGCTTTCTTT.

J is TRBJ2-7 and V is TRBV6-2 or TRBV6-3; tentatively, D is TRBD1 or TRBD2 (6 bases each). Germline CDR1 reads MNHEY; CDR2 reads SVGEGT. Trimming shortened V by 0 bases and J by 5 bases, and 17 bases separated the two germline ends. The CDR3 has 16 amino acids. CDR3 DNA sequence: TGTGCCAGCAGTTACTCGCGGTCCGAAGGGGGGAACGAGCAGTACTTC. Translating gives CASSYSRSEGGNEQYF.

The V call is TRBV5-4, the J call TRBJ2-2; 13 nucleotides match TRBD2. Per germline, CDR1 SGHNT and CDR2 YYREEE (reference sequence). J lost 7 bases, V lost 4 bases, and 7 bases had no gene match. The CDR3 contains 16 residues. CDR3 DNA: TGTGCCAGCAGCCGGACTAGCGGGAGCGCGGGCGGGGAGCTGTTTTTT. It translates to CASSRTSGSAGGELFF.

Only a few counts were recorded for this clonotype. The rearrangement links TRBV28 to TRBJ2-4; D is ambiguous. V lost 3 bases and J 6 bases, leaving 15 bases between the germline ends. Germline V gives CDR1 MDHEN, CDR2 SYDVKM. CDR3 length: 15 amino acids. CDR3 in amino acids: CASSFSQVFGNIQYF. The CDR3, as DNA: TGTGCCAGCAGTTTCTCCCAGGTTTTCGGAAACATTCAGTACTTC.

This clonotype came up a few times. The V and J genes are TRBV3-1 and TRBJ2-2; 8 nucleotides match TRBD2. Germline lookup yields CDR1 LGHDT and CDR2 YNNKEL (reference sequence). This CDR3 has 15 amino acids. Unmatched junction bases numbered 9, after V lost 5 bases and J lost 7 bases. The CDR3 loop reads CASSARGAGDGELFF. The DNA for the CDR3 is TGTGCCAGCAGCGCTCGGGGAGCGGGGGACGGGGAGCTGTTTTTT.

Ten or more counts support this clonotype. The genes are TRBV20-1 and TRBJ2-2; maybe TRBD2 (5 bases). This CDR3 region has 13 residues. Trimming pared 4 bases from V and 4 bases from J, leaving 10 bases between. Germline CDR1 is DFQATT and CDR2 is SNEGSKA (reference sequence). This CDR3 is CSAKSGGTGELFF. For the CDR3, the DNA is TGCAGTGCTAAAAGTGGAGGCACCGGGGAGCTGTTTTTT.